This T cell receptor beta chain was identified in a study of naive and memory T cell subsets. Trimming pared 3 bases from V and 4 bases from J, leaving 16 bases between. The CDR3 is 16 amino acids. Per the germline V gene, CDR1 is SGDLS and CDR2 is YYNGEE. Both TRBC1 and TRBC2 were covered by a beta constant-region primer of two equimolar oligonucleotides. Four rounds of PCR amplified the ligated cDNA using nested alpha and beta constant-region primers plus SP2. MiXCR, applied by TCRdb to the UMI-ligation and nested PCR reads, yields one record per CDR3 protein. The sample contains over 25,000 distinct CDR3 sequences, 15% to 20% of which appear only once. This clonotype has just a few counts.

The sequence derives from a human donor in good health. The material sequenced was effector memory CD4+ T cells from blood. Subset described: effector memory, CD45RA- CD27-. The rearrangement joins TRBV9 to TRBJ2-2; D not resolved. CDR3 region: CASSASLLWGTGELFF. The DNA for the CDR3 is TGTGCCAGCAGCGCCTCCCTTTTGTGGGGCACCGGGGAGCTGTTTTTT.